This entry lists 28 T cell receptor beta chains sequenced from one sample in a study of blood T cell repertoires in COVID-19. Sequenced by immunoSEQ multiplex PCR; TCRdb stores in-frame clones only, minus some. The top ten hold around 2.5% of the sample, which has about 220,000 clones, approximately 90% seen once. The sample comprised PBMCs or T cells enriched from blood (not recorded which). The receptors derive from a middle-aged woman with acute COVID-19.

The rearrangement uses TRBV11-2 and TRBJ2-5, with D perhaps matching TRBD2 (5 bases). The germline V and J ends were trimmed by 5 bases and 5 bases, with 12 bases remaining between them. This CDR3 is built from 13 residues. Germline CDR1 is SGHAT and CDR2 is FQNNGV. In DNA, the CDR3 is TGTGCCAGCAGCCGAGTACGCGGGGAGACCCAGTACTTC. Its translation is CASSRVRGETQYF.

CDR3 bases: TGTGCCAGTAGTGAGGGAGGCGCCAAAAACACCATATATTTT. It is translated as CASSEGGAKNTIYF. The rearrangement joins TRBV19 to TRBJ1-3; D remains ambiguous. Germline V CDR1 and CDR2: LNHDA, SQIVND (reference sequence). Trimming cost V 5 bases and J 6 bases, with 14 bases left between them. This CDR3 comprises 14 residues.

V is TRBV30 and J is TRBJ2-1, with a tentative D call TRBD2 (6 bases). The CDR3 totals 14 residues. The V end was cut by 2 bases, the J end by 9 bases, with 17 bases between. Germline lookup yields CDR1 GTSNPN and CDR2 SVGIG (reference sequence). CDR3 sequence: CAWSPGTLVSEQFF. The CDR3 nucleotides read TGTGCCTGGAGTCCGGGGACTCTGGTCAGTGAGCAGTTCTTC.

The gene calls are TRBV19 and TRBJ1-2; D may be TRBD1 (6 bases). Trimming left V 3 bases short and J 3 bases short, with 14 bases between. The CDR3 covers 15 residues. The germline V gene encodes CDR1 LNHDA and CDR2 SQIVND (reference sequence). The CDR3 bases are TGTGCCAGTAGTATTGCTTGGGGGCTCCACTATGGCTACACCTTC. This sequence encodes CASSIAWGLHYGYTF.

The chain has TRBV30 and TRBJ1-5, with TRBD1 matching 8 bases. CDR1 GTSNPN and CDR2 SVGIG come from the germline V gene (reference sequence). The CDR3 is made up of 15 amino acids. Trimming at V came to 3 bases and at J to 7 bases, leaving 11 bases not matched to a gene. CDR3 in DNA: TGTGCCTGGAGCGACAGGACAGGGAGGAACCAGCCCCAGCATTTT. It specifies CAWSDRTGRNQPQHF.

V is TRBV7-9 and J is TRBJ1-1; D not certain. This CDR3 contains 13 residues. Germline-derived CDR1 and CDR2 are SEHNR and FQNEAQ (reference sequence). Trimming left V 3 bases short and J 1 base short, with 6 bases between. CDR3 protein: CASSFVENTEAFF. The CDR3 nucleotides are TGTGCCAGCAGCTTCGTAGAGAACACTGAAGCTTTCTTT.

V gene TRBV5-1 combines with J gene TRBJ2-5; TRBD1 might be the D (6 bases). The CDR3 runs 13 residues. Trimming pared 4 bases from V and 5 bases from J, leaving 12 bases between. Per germline, CDR1 SGHRS and CDR2 YFSETQ. The CDR3, as DNA: TGCGCCAGCAGCATCTCAGGGGTTGAGACCCAGTACTTC. It encodes CASSISGVETQYF. The full variable domain, in which reference TRBV5-1 and TRBJ2-5 provide the parts outside the CDR3, is KAGVTQTPRYLIKTRGQQVTLSCSPISGHRSVSWYQQTPGQGLQFLFEYFSETQRNKGNFPGRFSGRQFSNSRSEMNVSTLELGDSALYLCASSISGVETQYFGPGTRLLVL.

The sample holds a few counts of this clone. The chain links TRBV19 to TRBJ1-6; 7 bases match TRBD1. The CDR3 is made up of 16 amino acids. J was trimmed by 6 bases and V by 6 bases; bases with no gene match: 11. Germline-derived CDR1 and CDR2 are LNHDA and SQIVND (reference sequence). CDR3 nucleotide sequence: TGTGCCAGTAGGCCCTCCGACAGGGAGGCTAATTCACCCCTCCACTTT. The encoded protein is CASRPSDREANSPLHF.

The rearrangement links TRBV6-2 or TRBV6-3 to TRBJ1-2; 7 bases are a match to TRBD1. CDR1 MNHEY and CDR2 SVGEGT come from the germline V gene. The CDR3 loop spans 14 amino acids. Trimming removed 6 bases from V and 7 bases from J; junction bases left unmatched: 11. In nucleotides, the CDR3 is TGTGCCAGCAGCACTGACAGGGTCAGGGCTGGCTACACCTTC. Translated, it gives CASSTDRVRAGYTF.

The V and J genes are TRBV7-9 and TRBJ1-1; no reliable D call. The germline V gene encodes CDR1 SEHNR and CDR2 FQNEAQ (reference sequence). This CDR3 is 14 amino acids long. The V end lost 2 bases, the J end lost 3 bases, and 10 bases lay between the germline ends. CDR3 in DNA: TGTGCCAGCAGCTTAAGAGAGAGGGACACTGAAGCTTTCTTT. It codes for CASSLRERDTEAFF.

The chain employs TRBV6-2 or TRBV6-3 and TRBJ1-2; 7 nucleotides line up with TRBD1. Germline V gene sequence: CDR1 MNHEY, CDR2 SVGEGT. After removal of 6 bases from V and 2 bases from J, the junction contained 6 bases not matched to a gene. The CDR3 runs to 14 residues. CDR3 sequence reads: CASSRQGSNYGYTF. CDR3 bases: TGTGCCAGCAGCCGACAGGGATCCAACTATGGCTACACCTTC.

The chain employs TRBV10-3 and TRBJ1-1; possibly TRBD1 for D (6 bases). Trimming left V 0 bases short and J 3 bases short, with 11 bases between. CDR3 length: 15 residues. Germline V gene sequence: CDR1 ENHRY, CDR2 SYGVKD. CDR3 nucleotides: TGTGCCATCAGTGAGTCGACAGGTCCCTACACTGAAGCTTTCTTT. Amino acids: CAISESTGPYTEAFF.

This clone was found a few times. This chain uses TRBV29-1 with TRBJ1-2; D is perhaps TRBD1 (6 bases). The CDR3 is 12 residues long. Per the germline V gene, CDR1 is SQVTM and CDR2 is ANQGSEA. Trimming left V 1 base short and J 5 bases short, with 8 bases between. DNA of the CDR3: TGCAGCGTTGAAGGGACAGTTTATGGCTACACCTTC. Amino acids: CSVEGTVYGYTF.

This sequence joins TRBV19 and TRBJ1-1, with no clear D. With 3 bases removed from V and 0 bases from J, the gap between germline ends came to 8 bases. CDR1 and CDR2 from the germline V gene are LNHDA and SQIVND (reference sequence). The CDR3 sequence is 14 residues long. The CDR3, as DNA: TGTGCCAGTAGTATCAACAGCATGAACACTGAAGCTTTCTTT. Encoded protein: CASSINSMNTEAFF.

The chain couples TRBV6-6 to TRBJ1-1, with TRBD1 as a possible D gene (5 bases). Germline assignment: CDR1 MNHNY and CDR2 SVGAGI (reference sequence). This CDR3 is built from 14 residues. Trimming removed 2 bases at V and 11 bases at J, with 18 bases between. The CDR3 loop reads CASSYGTARGRAFF. The CDR3 DNA reads TGTGCCAGCAGTTACGGGACGGCCCGGGGGAGGGCTTTCTTT.

The chain carries TRBV29-1 and TRBJ2-3, with D tentatively TRBD1 (7 bases). The germline CDR1 and CDR2 sequences are SQVTM and ANQGSEA. V dropped 7 bases and J dropped 1 base, with 21 bases sitting between them. The CDR3 runs to 16 residues. The chain's CDR3 is CSGYDRDPGGTDTQYF. CDR3 DNA sequence: TGCAGCGGGTATGACAGGGACCCGGGGGGCACAGATACGCAGTATTTT.

The table lists this clone with a few counts. CDR3 amino acids: CASSYAGEQYF. CDR3 sequence (DNA): TGTGCCAGCAGTTACGCGGGCGAGCAGTACTTC. The chain joins TRBV6-5 to TRBJ2-7; a possible D gene is TRBD2 (5 bases). The V gene lost 2 bases and the J gene lost 6 bases, with 5 bases spanning the gap. The CDR3 extends over 11 amino acids. Germline V gene data show CDR1 as MNHEY and CDR2 as SVGAGI.

This rearrangement joins TRBV5-4 to TRBJ2-3; 8 positions match TRBD2. After removal of 4 bases from V and 4 bases from J, the junction contained 14 bases not matched to a gene. Germline values: CDR1 SGHNT, CDR2 YYREEE (reference sequence). This CDR3 has 17 residues. CDR3 sequence: CASSPGPPGGVADTQYF. For the CDR3, the DNA is TGTGCCAGCAGCCCTGGGCCTCCCGGGGGGGTGGCAGATACGCAGTATTTT.

The chain uses TRBV3-1 (or the pseudogene TRBV3-2) and TRBJ2-7; TRBD1 might be the D (6 bases). In germline, CDR1 is LGHDT, CDR2 YNNKEL (reference sequence). This CDR3 has 18 amino acids. V was trimmed by 4 bases and J by 1 base, leaving 23 bases between them. As DNA, the CDR3 is TGTGCCAGCAGCCTACGGGCCCCCTCCGGGACACTTTCCTACGAGCAGTACTTC. Its translation is CASSLRAPSGTLSYEQYF.

The V call is TRBV4-3, the J call TRBJ1-2, with a weak D call TRBD1 (6 bases). V gave up 2 bases and J gave up 3 bases, with 13 bases separating them. Germline V gene lookup returns CDR1 LGHNA and CDR2 YSLEER. CDR3 length: 15 residues. The CDR3 sequence: CASSQSQGRDYGYTF. The CDR3 DNA reads as TGCGCCAGCAGCCAATCACAGGGTCGGGACTATGGCTACACCTTC.

The J gene is TRBJ2-7, the V gene TRBV5-6, with 13 bases that match TRBD2. The CDR3 is made up of 16 amino acids. The junction had 7 bases not matched to a gene; V was cut back by 3 bases and J by 4 bases. Per germline, CDR1 SGHDT and CDR2 YYEEEE. CDR3 in DNA: TGTGCCAGCAGCTCCGGGACTAGCGGGGAGGCTTACGAGCAGTACTTC. Translating gives CASSSGTSGEAYEQYF.

This sequence joins TRBV5-1 and TRBJ2-2; tentative D call: TRBD1 (5 bases). The CDR3 consists of 13 residues. Germline-derived CDR1 and CDR2 are SGHRS and YFSETQ. V gave up 1 base and J gave up 6 bases, with 7 bases separating them. CDR3 residues: CASSLQGSGELFF. The CDR3 DNA follows: TGCGCCAGCAGCTTGCAGGGATCCGGGGAGCTGTTTTTT.

This chain uses TRBV30 with TRBJ2-7, with D hard to call. Germline CDR1 is GTSNPN and CDR2 is SVGIG (reference sequence). V gave up 2 bases and J gave up 0 bases, with 11 bases separating them. The CDR3 loop spans 14 amino acids. The chain's CDR3 is CAWSRNTNSYEQYF. The CDR3 region has the DNA TGTGCCTGGAGTAGGAACACTAACTCCTACGAGCAGTACTTC.

A single count supports this clone. The CDR3 spells CASSPPTGREAFF. CDR3 coding DNA: TGTGCCAGCAGCCCTCCTACCGGGAGGGAGGCTTTCTTT. The gene calls are TRBV12-3 or TRBV12-4 and TRBJ1-1; D is unresolved. The ends were cut back, 6 bases at V and 11 bases at J, with 19 bases in the middle. This CDR3 is 13 amino acids long.

The rearrangement joins TRBV5-5 to TRBJ1-5, with 9 bases that match TRBD1. CDR1 is SGHKS, CDR2 YYEKEE, per germline (reference sequence). The CDR3 sequence is 15 residues long. With V trimmed by 3 bases and J by 4 bases, 5 bases remained unmatched. Written as DNA, the CDR3 is TGTGCCAGCAGCTGGAAGGACAGGGGAAATCAGCCCCAGCATTTT. Its protein is CASSWKDRGNQPQHF. The full variable domain, completed using reference TRBV5-5 and TRBJ1-5, is DAGVTQSPTHLIKTRGQQVTLRCSPISGHKSVSWYQQVLGQGPQFIFQYYEKEERGRGNFPDRFSARQFPNYSSELNVNALLLGDSALYLCASSWKDRGNQPQHFGDGTRLSIL.

Written as DNA, the CDR3 is TGCGCCAGCAGCTTGTCAACAGGGCGGCCGAATTCACCCCTCCACTTT. It codes for CASSLSTGRPNSPLHF. The chain couples TRBV5-1 to TRBJ1-6; weak D call: TRBD1 (6 bases). V shed 1 base and J shed 7 bases, with 15 bases lying between them. The CDR3 extends over 16 amino acids. The germline gives CDR1 SGHRS, CDR2 YFSETQ.

J is TRBJ2-5 and V is TRBV7-8, with 10 bases aligning to TRBD1. CDR1 is SGHVS and CDR2 is FQNEAQ in the germline V gene. Trimming took 5 bases from V and 4 from J; bases not matched to a gene: 13. The length of the CDR3 is 17 residues. The CDR3 DNA reads as TGTGCCAGCAGCCTAACAGGGACAGGGGCACGGGGAGAGACCCAGTACTTC. Protein sequence: CASSLTGTGARGETQYF. Full variable domain (remainder filled in from reference TRBV7-8 and TRBJ2-5): GAGVSQSPRYKVAKRGQDVALRCDPISGHVSLFWYQQALGQGPEFLTYFQNEAQLDKSGLPSDRFFAERPEGSVSTLKIQRTQQEDSAVYLCASSLTGTGARGETQYFGPGTRLLVL.

This clone was seen a handful of times. The chain uses TRBV2 and TRBJ1-4; 7 bases match TRBD1. This CDR3 has 13 residues. Germline V CDR1 and CDR2: SNHLY, FYNNEI. Trimming removed 10 bases from V and 4 bases from J; junction bases left unmatched: 6. The CDR3 spells CATSGQSNEKLFF. The CDR3 DNA is TGTGCCACTTCGGGACAGAGTAATGAAAAACTGTTTTTT. Full variable domain (missing parts from reference TRBV2 and TRBJ1-4): EPEVTQTPSHQVTQMGQEVILRCVPISNHLYFYWYRQILGQKVEFLVSFYNNEISEKSEIFDDQFSVERPDGSNFTLKIRSTKLEDSAMYFCATSGQSNEKLFFGSGTQLSVL.